This passage covers 13 T cell receptor beta chains from one sample sequenced in a study of shared clonotypes between healthy human individuals. Assay used: immunoSEQ multiplex PCR; TCRdb lists only in-frame clones, some missing. The sample holds about 680,000 clones; roughly 72% are singletons and the top ten take roughly 2%. Sequencing was performed on memory CD4+ T cells sorted from blood. The subset denotes: CD45RA-negative fraction. The receptors here all came from a woman aged 25 to 39 in good health.

This clone was seen only once. J is TRBJ2-4 and V is TRBV7-3, with 8 bases identical to TRBD1. The V and J ends lost 5 bases and 9 bases, in that order; junction bases with no gene match: 6. Per the germline V gene, CDR1 is SGHTA and CDR2 is FQGTGA. CDR3 length equals 13 residues. This CDR3 is CASSARQGTIQYF. The DNA for the CDR3 is TGTGCCAGCAGCGCGCGACAGGGGACCATTCAGTACTTC. Full variable domain (rest looked up from reference TRBV7-3 and TRBJ2-4): GAGVSQTPSNKVTEKGKYVELRCDPISGHTALYWYRQSLGQGPEFLIYFQGTGAADDSGLPNDRFFAVRPEGSVSTLKIQRTERGDSAVYLCASSARQGTIQYFGAGTRLSVL.

The CDR3: CAIMTGTGSNQPQHF. CDR3 nucleotides: TGTGCCATAATGACCGGGACAGGGAGCAATCAGCCCCAGCATTTT. The chain carries TRBV6-1 and TRBJ1-5; 9 nucleotides align to TRBD1. Germline loops: CDR1 MNHNS, CDR2 SASEGT. This CDR3 comprises 15 residues. V shed 10 bases and J 1 base; nucleotides not matched to a gene: 8.

The sample holds a few counts of this clone. CDR3 sequence reads: CASSAPNTGELFF. CDR3 DNA: TGTGCCAGCAGTGCCCCGAACACCGGGGAGCTGTTTTTT. V is TRBV6-1 and J is TRBJ2-2; D is unresolved. V was trimmed by 4 bases and J by 0 bases, leaving 3 bases between them. CDR3 size: 13 residues. The V gene's germline CDR1 is MNHNS and CDR2 SASEGT.

The chain couples TRBV2 to TRBJ1-3; no clear D. The V gene's germline CDR1 is SNHLY and CDR2 FYNNEI. Trimming took 5 bases from V and 9 from J, leaving 11 bases between them. This CDR3 is built from 12 residues. Here the CDR3 reads CASSLDLGTIYF. The CDR3 DNA sequence: TGTGCCAGCAGTTTAGACTTGGGCACCATATATTTT.

DNA of the CDR3: TGCGCCAGCAGCCAACAGTCCTCTAGGGCTGGGGCCAACGTCCTGACTTTC. Translating it yields CASSQQSSRAGANVLTF. The V and J genes are TRBV4-1 and TRBJ2-6, with D uncertain. V lost 2 bases to trimming and J lost 2 bases, with 13 bases between them. Germline V gene data show CDR1 as MGHRA and CDR2 as YSYEKL. The CDR3 extends over 17 amino acids.

The chain recombines TRBV10-1 with TRBJ2-5, with 10 bases aligning to TRBD2. V gave up 6 bases and J gave up 3 bases; unmatched junction bases: 7. The V gene's germline CDR1 is WNHNN and CDR2 SYGVQD (reference sequence). CDR3 length equals 15 residues. The CDR3 protein is CASRKKAGGEETQYF. The CDR3 region has the DNA TGCGCCAGCAGAAAGAAAGCGGGAGGGGAAGAGACCCAGTACTTC.

The chain combines TRBV11-1 with TRBJ2-5; 8 bases line up with TRBD2. V lost 1 base to trimming and J lost 4 bases; unmatched junction nucleotides: 11. The CDR3 has 17 amino acids. From germline, CDR1 is SGHAT and CDR2 FQDESV (reference sequence). The CDR3 region has the DNA TGTGCCAGCAGCTTAGTTGCTAGCGGGCGCTATACAGAGACCCAGTACTTC. It encodes CASSLVASGRYTETQYF.

The chain is built from TRBV9 and TRBJ1-1, with a weak D call TRBD1 (5 bases). From germline, CDR1 is SGDLS and CDR2 YYNGEE. The CDR3 sequence is 15 residues long. Trimming took 4 bases from V and 4 from J, leaving 17 bases between them. The CDR3 bases are TGTGCCAGCAGCCCCACCGGGGACGGAGTCACTGAAGCTTTCTTT. Protein product: CASSPTGDGVTEAFF.

The J gene is TRBJ1-2, the V gene TRBV7-9; possible D gene TRBD1, 5 bases. The CDR3 runs to 13 residues. V dropped 2 bases and J dropped 3 bases, with 7 bases sitting between them. The V gene's germline CDR1 is SEHNR and CDR2 FQNEAQ (reference sequence). The CDR3, as DNA: TGTGCCAGCAGCTTACAGACAGACTATGGCTACACCTTC. Its translation is CASSLQTDYGYTF.

The chain is built from TRBV6-1 and TRBJ1-2; D not resolved. This CDR3 spans 14 amino acids. In germline, CDR1 is MNHNS, CDR2 SASEGT. V was pared by 9 bases and J by 5 bases, with 19 bases between. Written as DNA, the CDR3 is TGTGCCAGTAGGGAGGGTACCCTATGGTATGGCTACACCTTC. Amino acid sequence: CASREGTLWYGYTF.

Only a few counts were recorded for this clone. The V call is TRBV6-1, the J call TRBJ1-1; perhaps TRBD1 as D (6 bases). Germline V gene data show CDR1 as MNHNS and CDR2 as SASEGT. Trimming stripped 2 bases from V and 1 base from J, with 17 bases between. This CDR3 is 17 amino acids long. The CDR3 loop reads CASSEFGGGLGNTEAFF. In DNA form, the CDR3 reads TGTGCCAGCAGTGAATTCGGAGGGGGGCTCGGGAACACTGAAGCTTTCTTT.

This sequence joins TRBV5-6 and TRBJ2-7, with a possible D match to TRBD1 (6 bases). The germline gives CDR1 SGHDT, CDR2 YYEEEE. Trimming pared 7 bases from V and 0 bases from J, leaving 11 bases between. The CDR3 extends over 13 amino acids. The CDR3 region is CASETGSSYEQYF. In DNA form, the CDR3 reads TGTGCCAGCGAAACAGGGAGCTCCTACGAGCAGTACTTC.

This chain links TRBV28 with TRBJ1-5, with 9 bases matching TRBD1. The CDR3 is 14 amino acids. The V gene end was trimmed by 6 bases and the J gene end by 6 bases; junction bases not matched to a gene: 6. The germline CDR1 and CDR2 sequences are MDHEN and SYDVKM. CDR3 DNA sequence: TGTGCCAGCAGCCTCGGGACAGGGAGTCAGCCCCAGCATTTT. Protein product: CASSLGTGSQPQHF. The variable domain in full, with the rest retrieved from reference TRBV28 and TRBJ1-5, is DVKVTQSSRYLVKRTGEKVFLECVQDMDHENMFWYRQDPGLGLRLIYFSYDVKMKEKGDIPEGYSVSREKKERFSLILESASTNQTSMYLCASSLGTGSQPQHFGDGTRLSIL.